These T cell receptor beta chains were read from a single sample in a study of PD-1 blockade in classical Hodgkin lymphoma. Generated by immunoSEQ multiplex PCR, the TCRdb table keeps only in-frame clones and is missing some. Among about 50,000 clones, around two thirds were seen once, and the ten largest hold roughly 16%. Sequences were derived from peripheral blood mononuclear cells (PBMCs), sampled before the second cycle of nivolumab. All receptors come from a human donor with classical Hodgkin lymphoma. The CDR3 runs from the conserved cysteine through the conserved F or W. Each record gives: V gene, J gene, clone size, D gene, CDR3 DNA, CDR3 protein. A D gene is named only where the DNA matches it firmly. The size field is filled for only some rows; it gives once, few, many or a size class.

v_gene: TRBV10-2
j_gene: TRBJ2-4
abundance: .
d_gene: .
CDR3nt: TGCGCCAGCAGTGAGTCGAAGTTAGCCAAAAACATTCAGTACTTC
CDR3aa: CASSESKLAKNIQYF

v_gene: TRBV7-9
j_gene: TRBJ2-2
abundance: .
d_gene: TRBD1
CDR3nt: TGTGCCAGCAGCTCTCGGACAGGGGAGAACGTCGGGGAGCTGTTTTTT
CDR3aa: CASSSRTGENVGELFF

v_gene: TRBV5-1
j_gene: TRBJ1-2
abundance: once
d_gene: TRBD1
CDR3nt: TGCGCCAGCAGCTTGGCCTTCGGGACAGGGATTAACTATGGCTACACCTTC
CDR3aa: CASSLAFGTGINYGYTF

v_gene: TRBV25-1
j_gene: TRBJ1-2
abundance: .
d_gene: .
CDR3nt: TGTGCCAGCAGTGATGGATGGGACTATGGCTACACCTTC
CDR3aa: CASSDGWDYGYTF

v_gene: TRBV10-3
j_gene: TRBJ2-7
abundance: .
d_gene: TRBD1
CDR3nt: TGTGCCATCAGGGAAGACAGGGTATCCTACGAGCAGTACTTC
CDR3aa: CAIREDRVSYEQYF

v_gene: TRBV6-5
j_gene: TRBJ2-7
abundance: .
d_gene: .
CDR3nt: TGTGCCAGCAGCCAGACGGTGAGCTCCTACGAGCAGTACTTC
CDR3aa: CASSQTVSSYEQYF

v_gene: TRBV5-8
j_gene: TRBJ1-2
abundance: .
d_gene: TRBD1
CDR3nt: TGTGCCAGCAGCTTGACACAGGGGGTGGTGTATGGCTACACCTTC
CDR3aa: CASSLTQGVVYGYTF

v_gene: TRBV6-5
j_gene: TRBJ2-5
abundance: few
d_gene: .
CDR3nt: TGTGCCAGCAGTTACTCCCCAGCTGCGCAAGAGACCCAGTACTTC
CDR3aa: CASSYSPAAQETQYF

v_gene: TRBV7-9
j_gene: TRBJ1-2
abundance: .
d_gene: .
CDR3nt: TGTGCCAGCAGCTTATCGGCAGGGAACTTTTATGGCTACACCTTC
CDR3aa: CASSLSAGNFYGYTF

v_gene: TRBV27
j_gene: TRBJ2-7
abundance: .
d_gene: .
CDR3nt: TGTGCCAGCAGTCTCAGAGCGACAGACTACTACGAGCAGTACTTC
CDR3aa: CASSLRATDYYEQYF

v_gene: TRBV30
j_gene: TRBJ2-1
abundance: .
d_gene: TRBD2
CDR3nt: TGTGCCTGGAGTTCCGGATTAGCGGGAGGGTTTACTGAGCAGTTCTTC
CDR3aa: CAWSSGLAGGFTEQFF

v_gene: TRBV7-8
j_gene: TRBJ1-1
abundance: .
d_gene: .
CDR3nt: TGTGCCAGCAGCTTATTAGGGGACACTGAAGCTTTCTTT
CDR3aa: CASSLLGDTEAFF

v_gene: TRBV10-1
j_gene: TRBJ2-7
abundance: .
d_gene: .
CDR3nt: TGCGCCAGCAGTACGGACACCTCCGAGCAGTACTTC
CDR3aa: CASSTDTSEQYF

v_gene: TRBV27
j_gene: TRBJ2-4
abundance: .
d_gene: TRBD1
CDR3nt: TGTGCCACCGCGGACAGGGAGGACATTCAGTACTTC
CDR3aa: CATADREDIQYF

v_gene: TRBV30
j_gene: TRBJ1-2
abundance: once
d_gene: .
CDR3nt: TGTGCCTGGAGTCTAGGGACGGGAAACTATGGCTACACCTTC
CDR3aa: CAWSLGTGNYGYTF

v_gene: TRBV5-1
j_gene: TRBJ2-7
abundance: .
d_gene: .
CDR3nt: TGCGCCAGCAGCTTGGGTACGGACGAGCAGTACTTC
CDR3aa: CASSLGTDEQYF